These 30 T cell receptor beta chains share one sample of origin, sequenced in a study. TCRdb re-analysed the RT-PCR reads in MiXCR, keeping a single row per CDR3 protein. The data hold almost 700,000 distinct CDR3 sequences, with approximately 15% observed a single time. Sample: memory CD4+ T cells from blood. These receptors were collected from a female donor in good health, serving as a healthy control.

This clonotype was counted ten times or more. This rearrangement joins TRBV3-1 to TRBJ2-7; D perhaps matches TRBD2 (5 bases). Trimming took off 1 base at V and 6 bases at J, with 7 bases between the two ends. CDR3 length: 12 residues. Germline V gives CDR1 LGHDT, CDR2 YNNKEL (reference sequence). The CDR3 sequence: CASSQGGAEQYF. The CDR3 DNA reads TGTGCCAGCAGCCAAGGGGGAGCCGAGCAGTACTTC.

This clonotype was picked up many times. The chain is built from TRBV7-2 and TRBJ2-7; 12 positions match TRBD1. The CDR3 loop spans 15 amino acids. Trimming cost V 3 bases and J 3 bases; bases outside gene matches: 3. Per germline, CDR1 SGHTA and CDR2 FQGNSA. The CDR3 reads CASSLGQGADYEQYF. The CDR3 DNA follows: TGTGCCAGCAGCTTGGGACAGGGGGCCGACTACGAGCAGTACTTC.

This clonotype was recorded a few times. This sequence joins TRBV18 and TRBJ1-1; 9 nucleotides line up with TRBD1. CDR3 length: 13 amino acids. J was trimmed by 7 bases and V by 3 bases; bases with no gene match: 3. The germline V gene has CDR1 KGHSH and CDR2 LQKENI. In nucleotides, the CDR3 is TGTGCCAGCTCACCCCGGACAGGGGATGAAGCTTTCTTT. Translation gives CASSPRTGDEAFF.

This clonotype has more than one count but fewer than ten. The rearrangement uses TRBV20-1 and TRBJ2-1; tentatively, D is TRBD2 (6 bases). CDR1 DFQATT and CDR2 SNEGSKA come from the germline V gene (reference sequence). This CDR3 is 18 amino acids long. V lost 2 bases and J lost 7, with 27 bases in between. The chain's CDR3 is CSARTGDRSGWLRNEQFF. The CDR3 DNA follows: TGCAGTGCTAGAACGGGGGACCGATCGGGATGGCTTCGGAATGAGCAGTTCTTC.

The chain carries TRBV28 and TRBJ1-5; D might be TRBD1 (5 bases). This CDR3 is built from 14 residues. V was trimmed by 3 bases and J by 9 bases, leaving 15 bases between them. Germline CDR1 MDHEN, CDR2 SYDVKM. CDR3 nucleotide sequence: TGTGCCAGCAGTTTGTGGGACCGATCCTCGCCCCAGCATTTT. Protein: CASSLWDRSSPQHF.

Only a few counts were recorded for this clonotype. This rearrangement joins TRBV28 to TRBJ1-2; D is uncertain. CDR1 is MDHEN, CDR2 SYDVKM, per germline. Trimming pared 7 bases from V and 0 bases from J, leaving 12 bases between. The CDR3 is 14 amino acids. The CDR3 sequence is CASTWVASNYGYTF. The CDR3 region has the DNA TGTGCCAGCACCTGGGTAGCTTCTAACTATGGCTACACCTTC.

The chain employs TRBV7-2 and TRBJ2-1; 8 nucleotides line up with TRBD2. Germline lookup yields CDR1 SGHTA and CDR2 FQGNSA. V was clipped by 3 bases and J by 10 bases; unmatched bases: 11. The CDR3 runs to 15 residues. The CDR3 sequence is CASSLGTSGVGEQFF. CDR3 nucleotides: TGTGCCAGCAGCTTGGGGACTAGTGGGGTGGGGGAGCAGTTCTTC.

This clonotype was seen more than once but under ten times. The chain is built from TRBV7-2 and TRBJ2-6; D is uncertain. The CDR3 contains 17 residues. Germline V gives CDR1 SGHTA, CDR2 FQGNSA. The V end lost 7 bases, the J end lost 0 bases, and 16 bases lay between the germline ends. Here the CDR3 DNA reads TGTGCCAGCACCTTTAGACCAGGTACCTCTGGGGCCAACGTCCTGACTTTC. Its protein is CASTFRPGTSGANVLTF. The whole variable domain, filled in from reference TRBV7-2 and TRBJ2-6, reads GAGVSQSPSNKVTEKGKDVELRCDPISGHTALYWYRQSLGQGLEFLIYFQGNSAPDKSGLPSDRFSAERTGGSVSTLTIQRTQQEDSAVYLCASTFRPGTSGANVLTFGAGSRLTVL.

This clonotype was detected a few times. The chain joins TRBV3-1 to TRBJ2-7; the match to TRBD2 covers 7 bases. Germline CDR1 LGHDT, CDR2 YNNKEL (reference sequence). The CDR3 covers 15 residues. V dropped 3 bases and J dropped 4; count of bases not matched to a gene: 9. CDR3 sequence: CASSQGAPGLYEQYF. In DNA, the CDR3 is TGTGCCAGCAGCCAGGGCGCCCCGGGACTATACGAGCAGTACTTC.

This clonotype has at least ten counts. This CDR3 is CASSPPGQGAIDEQYF. In nucleotides, the CDR3 is TGTGCCAGCAGCCCACCGGGACAGGGGGCTATAGACGAGCAGTACTTC. The genes are TRBV7-9 and TRBJ2-7, with 12 nucleotides matching TRBD1. The CDR3 spans 16 residues. Germline V gene sequence: CDR1 SEHNR, CDR2 FQNEAQ (reference sequence). V was pared by 5 bases and J by 5 bases, with 10 bases of the junction left unmatched.

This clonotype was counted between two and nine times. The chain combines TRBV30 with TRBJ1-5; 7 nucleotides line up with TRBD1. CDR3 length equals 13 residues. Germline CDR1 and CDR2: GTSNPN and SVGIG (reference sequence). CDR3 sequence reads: CAYSQGNNQPQHF. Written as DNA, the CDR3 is TGTGCTTACTCACAGGGGAACAATCAGCCCCAGCATTTT.

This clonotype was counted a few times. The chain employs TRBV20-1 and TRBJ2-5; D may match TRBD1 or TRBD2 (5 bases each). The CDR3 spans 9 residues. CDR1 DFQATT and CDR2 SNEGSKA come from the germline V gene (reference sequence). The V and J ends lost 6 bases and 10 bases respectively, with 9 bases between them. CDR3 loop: CSARGGQYF. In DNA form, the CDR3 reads TGCAGTGCCCGGGGCGGCCAGTACTTC.

The CDR3: CASSSGQNSGANVLTF. DNA of the CDR3: TGTGCCAGCAGCTCCGGACAGAACTCTGGGGCCAACGTCCTGACTTTC. V and J are TRBV6-6 and TRBJ2-6, with D tentatively TRBD1 (6 bases). Trimming removed 6 bases at V and 0 bases at J, with 12 bases between. The CDR3 sequence is 16 residues long. Germline CDR1 reads MNHNY; CDR2 reads SVGAGI (reference sequence).

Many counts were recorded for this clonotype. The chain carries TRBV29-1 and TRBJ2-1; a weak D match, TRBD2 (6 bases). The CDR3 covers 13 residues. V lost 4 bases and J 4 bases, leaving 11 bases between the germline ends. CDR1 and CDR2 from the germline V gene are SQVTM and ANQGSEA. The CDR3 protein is CSVAGRGYNEQFF. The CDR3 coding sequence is TGCAGCGTTGCAGGGCGGGGATACAATGAGCAGTTCTTC.

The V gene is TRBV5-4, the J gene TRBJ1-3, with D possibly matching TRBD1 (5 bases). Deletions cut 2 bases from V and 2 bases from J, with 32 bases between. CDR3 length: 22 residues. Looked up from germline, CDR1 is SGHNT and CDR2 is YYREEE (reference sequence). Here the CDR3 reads CASSFLKGPSSPVTSAGNTIYF. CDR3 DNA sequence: TGTGCCAGCAGCTTTCTTAAGGGGCCTTCATCCCCGGTCACCTCCGCTGGAAACACCATATATTTT.

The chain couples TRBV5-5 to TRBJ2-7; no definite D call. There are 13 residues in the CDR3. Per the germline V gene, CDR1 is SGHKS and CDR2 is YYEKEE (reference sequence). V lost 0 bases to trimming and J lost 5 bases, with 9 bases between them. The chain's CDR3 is CASSLVDSHEQYF. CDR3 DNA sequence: TGTGCCAGCAGCTTGGTGGATAGCCACGAGCAGTACTTC.

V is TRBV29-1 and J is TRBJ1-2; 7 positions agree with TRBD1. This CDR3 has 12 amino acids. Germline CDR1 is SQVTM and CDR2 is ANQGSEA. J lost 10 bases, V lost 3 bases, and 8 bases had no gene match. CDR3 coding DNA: TGCAGCGTTGAGGGACAGTATTCGGACTACACCTTC. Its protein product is CSVEGQYSDYTF.

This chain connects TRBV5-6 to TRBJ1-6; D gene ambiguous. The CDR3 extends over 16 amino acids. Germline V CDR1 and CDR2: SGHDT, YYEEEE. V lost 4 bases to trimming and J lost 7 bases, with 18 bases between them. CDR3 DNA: TGTGCCAGCAGCGGGCCCCCGAAAGAGCGGAATTCACCCCTCCACTTT. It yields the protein CASSGPPKERNSPLHF.

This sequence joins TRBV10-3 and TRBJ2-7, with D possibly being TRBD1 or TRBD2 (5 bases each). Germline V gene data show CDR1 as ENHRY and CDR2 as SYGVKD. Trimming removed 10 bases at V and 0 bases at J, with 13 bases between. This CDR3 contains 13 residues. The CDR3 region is CATFGGTSYEQYF. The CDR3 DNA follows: TGTGCCACATTTGGGGGAACCTCCTACGAGCAGTACTTC.

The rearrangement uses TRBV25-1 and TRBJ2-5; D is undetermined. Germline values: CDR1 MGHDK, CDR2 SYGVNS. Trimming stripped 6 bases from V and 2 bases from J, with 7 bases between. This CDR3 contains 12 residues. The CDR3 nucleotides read TGTGCCAGCAGCGTCAGACAAGAGACCCAGTACTTC. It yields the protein CASSVRQETQYF.

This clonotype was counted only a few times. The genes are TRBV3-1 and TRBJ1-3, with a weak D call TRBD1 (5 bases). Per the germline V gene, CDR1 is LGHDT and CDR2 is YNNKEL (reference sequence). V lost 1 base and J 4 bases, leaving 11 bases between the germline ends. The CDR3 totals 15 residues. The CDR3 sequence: CASSQGSGTGNTIYF. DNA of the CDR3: TGTGCCAGCAGCCAAGGTTCAGGGACGGGAAACACCATATATTTT.

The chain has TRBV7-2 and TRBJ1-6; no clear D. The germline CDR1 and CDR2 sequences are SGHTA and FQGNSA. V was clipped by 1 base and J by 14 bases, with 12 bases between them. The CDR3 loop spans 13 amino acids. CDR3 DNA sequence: TGTGCCAGCAGCTTAGATCTGAGCTCGGCCCTCCACTTT. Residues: CASSLDLSSALHF.

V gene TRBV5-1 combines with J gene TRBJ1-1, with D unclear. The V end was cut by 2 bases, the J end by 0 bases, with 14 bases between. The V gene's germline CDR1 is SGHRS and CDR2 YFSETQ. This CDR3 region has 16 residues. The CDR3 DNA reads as TGCGCCAGCAGCTTTATGGCAGTAACAATGAACACTGAAGCTTTCTTT. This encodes CASSFMAVTMNTEAFF.

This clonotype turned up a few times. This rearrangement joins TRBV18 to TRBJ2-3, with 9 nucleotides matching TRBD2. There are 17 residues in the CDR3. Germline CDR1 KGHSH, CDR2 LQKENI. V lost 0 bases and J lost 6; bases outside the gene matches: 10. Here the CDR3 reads CASSPPFLSGGSDTQYF. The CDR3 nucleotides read TGTGCCAGCTCACCACCGTTCCTAAGCGGGGGGTCGGATACGCAGTATTTT.

The CDR3 loop is CSVRGPNQPQHF. The CDR3 DNA is TGCAGTGTCCGAGGCCCCAATCAGCCCCAGCATTTT. The V gene is TRBV20-1, the J gene TRBJ1-5, with D uncertain. The CDR3 runs 12 residues. Germline V lookup: CDR1 DFQATT, CDR2 SNEGSKA (reference sequence). Trimming cost V 7 bases and J 3 bases, with 10 bases left between them.

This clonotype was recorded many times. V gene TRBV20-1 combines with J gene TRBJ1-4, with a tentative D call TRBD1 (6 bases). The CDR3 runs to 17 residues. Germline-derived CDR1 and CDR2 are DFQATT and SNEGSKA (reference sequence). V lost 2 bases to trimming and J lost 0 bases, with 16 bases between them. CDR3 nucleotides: TGCAGTGCTAGAAACCTCCAGGGGATGGCAACTAATGAAAAACTGTTTTTT. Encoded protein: CSARNLQGMATNEKLFF.

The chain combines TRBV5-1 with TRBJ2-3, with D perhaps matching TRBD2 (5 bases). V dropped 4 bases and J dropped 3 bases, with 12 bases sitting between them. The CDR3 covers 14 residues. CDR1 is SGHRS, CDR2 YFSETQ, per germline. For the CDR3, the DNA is TGCGCCAGCAGCGACGGGATGGAAACAGATACGCAGTATTTT. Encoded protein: CASSDGMETDTQYF.

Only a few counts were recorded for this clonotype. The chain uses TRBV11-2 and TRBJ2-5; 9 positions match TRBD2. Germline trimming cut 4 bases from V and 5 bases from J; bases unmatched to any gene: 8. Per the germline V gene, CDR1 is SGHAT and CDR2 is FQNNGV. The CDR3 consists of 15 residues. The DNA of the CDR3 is TGTGCCAGCAGCTGGCAACTAGCGGGTGAGGAGACCCAGTACTTC. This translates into CASSWQLAGEETQYF. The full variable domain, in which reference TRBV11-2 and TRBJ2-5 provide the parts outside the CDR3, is EAGVAQSPRYKIIEKRQSVAFWCNPISGHATLYWYQQILGQGPKLLIQFQNNGVVDDSQLPKDRFSAERLKGVDSTLKIQPAKLEDSAVYLCASSWQLAGEETQYFGPGTRLLVL.

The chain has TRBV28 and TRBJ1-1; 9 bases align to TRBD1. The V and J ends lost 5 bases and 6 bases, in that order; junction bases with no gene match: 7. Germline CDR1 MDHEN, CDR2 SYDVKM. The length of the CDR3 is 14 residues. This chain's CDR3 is CASSPTGGFAEAFF. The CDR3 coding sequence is TGTGCCAGCAGTCCAACAGGGGGCTTCGCTGAAGCTTTCTTT.

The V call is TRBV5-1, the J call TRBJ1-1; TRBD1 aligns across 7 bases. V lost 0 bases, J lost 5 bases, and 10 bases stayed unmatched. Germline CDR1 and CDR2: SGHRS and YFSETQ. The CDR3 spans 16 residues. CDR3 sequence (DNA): TGCGCCAGCAGCTTGGGGGTTACAGGGGTGGTAACTGAAGCTTTCTTT. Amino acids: CASSLGVTGVVTEAFF.